What follows are 11 T cell receptor beta chains derived from one specimen sequenced in a study of T cells after yellow fever vaccination. In TCRdb, the 5' RACE reads were re-called with MiXCR into one record per CDR3 protein. The sample holds approximately 300,000 distinct CDR3 sequences, around 7.3% seen once. The sample here was PBMCs, taken more than 40 days after the first yellow fever vaccination. These receptors were collected from a man aged 18 to 35 who received the YFV17D yellow fever vaccine.

The chain is built from TRBV30 and TRBJ1-5, with a tentative D call TRBD1 (5 bases). The germline V gene has CDR1 GTSNPN and CDR2 SVGIG (reference sequence). The CDR3 covers 14 residues. Trimming took off 2 bases at V and 8 bases at J, with 16 bases between the two ends. Written as DNA, the CDR3 is TGTGCCTGGAGTAATACAGGCCTCACAGAGCCCCAGCATTTT. Translating gives CAWSNTGLTEPQHF.

The chain uses TRBV7-2 and TRBJ1-5; maybe TRBD1 (5 bases). Germline CDR1 reads SGHTA; CDR2 reads FQGNSA. This CDR3 is 15 amino acids long. V shed 1 base and J shed 8 bases, with 15 bases lying between them. The CDR3 spells CASSLDSAGLEPQHF. CDR3 in DNA: TGTGCCAGCAGCTTAGACTCGGCAGGGCTGGAGCCCCAGCATTTT.

With respect to this clonotype: Compared with germline, one end of the junction differs, possibly owing to a read error. The chain employs TRBV3-1 and TRBJ2-2; D unresolved. CDR1 and CDR2 (germline): LGHDT, YNNKEL (reference sequence). CDR3 length: 16 amino acids. The CDR3 DNA is TGTGTCAGCAGCCAAGTTGACTGGCTGTTCACCGGGGAGCTGTTTTTT. Encoded protein: CVSSQVDWLFTGELFF.

V gene TRBV9 combines with J gene TRBJ1-1; possible D gene TRBD1, 5 bases. The CDR3 has 14 amino acids. CDR1 and CDR2 from the germline V gene are SGDLS and YYNGEE. Between the trimmed V and J ends, which lost 2 bases and 4 bases, there was a span of 12 bases. The CDR3: CASSVGGGGTEAFF. CDR3 in DNA: TGTGCCAGCAGCGTGGGCGGGGGGGGCACTGAAGCTTTCTTT.

This clonotype was picked up many times. The V and J genes are TRBV6-2 or TRBV6-3 and TRBJ2-7; the D call may be TRBD1 or TRBD2 (5 bases each). CDR1 MNHEY and CDR2 SVGEGT come from the germline V gene. The CDR3 extends over 14 amino acids. V lost 2 bases, J lost 2 bases, and 10 bases lay in between. CDR3 DNA sequence: TGTGCCAGCAGTTACGGCCAGGGACCCTACGAGCAGTACGTC. Its protein product is CASSYGQGPYEQYV.

This clonotype was counted many times. The chain uses TRBV7-2 and TRBJ2-7; 9 nucleotides line up with TRBD1. Germline V CDR1 and CDR2: SGHTA, FQGNSA. There are 16 residues in the CDR3. V gave up 2 bases and J gave up 2 bases; unmatched junction bases: 7. Here the CDR3 DNA reads TGTGCCAGCAGCTTAAGTGGGACAGGGATCCCCTACGAGCAGTACTTC. Its translation: CASSLSGTGIPYEQYF. The whole variable domain, filled in from reference TRBV7-2 and TRBJ2-7, reads GAGVSQSPSNKVTEKGKDVELRCDPISGHTALYWYRQSLGQGLEFLIYFQGNSAPDKSGLPSDRFSAERTGGSVSTLTIQRTQQEDSAVYLCASSLSGTGIPYEQYFGPGTRLTVT.

This clonotype came up many times. The chain employs TRBV10-2 and TRBJ2-5; possible D gene TRBD1, 5 bases. Germline CDR1 is WSHSY and CDR2 is SAAADI. Trimming cost V 3 bases and J 5 bases, with 7 bases left between them. The CDR3 extends over 12 amino acids. The DNA of the CDR3 is TGCGCCAGCAGTGAAGGGGTGGAGACCCAGTACTTC. Amino acids: CASSEGVETQYF.

The chain recombines TRBV5-1 with TRBJ1-4; weak D call: TRBD1 (6 bases). V was pared by 0 bases and J by 6 bases, with 15 bases between. This CDR3 contains 16 residues. In germline, CDR1 is SGHRS, CDR2 YFSETQ. This chain's CDR3 is CASSLGTGFDHEKLFF. The CDR3, as DNA: TGCGCCAGCAGCTTGGGTACAGGGTTCGATCATGAAAAACTGTTTTTT.

This clonotype was seen only a few times. The chain is built from TRBV12-5 and TRBJ2-3; D gene uncertain. Trimming took off 3 bases at V and 2 bases at J, with 3 bases between the two ends. This CDR3 comprises 12 residues. Germline V gene sequence: CDR1 LGHNT, CDR2 FRNRAP. The CDR3 nucleotides read TGTGCTAGTGGTTTCAACACAGATACGCAGTATTTT. It is translated as CASGFNTDTQYF.

The chain recombines TRBV12-3 or TRBV12-4 with TRBJ2-6; no clear D gene. CDR3 length equals 14 residues. The V and J ends lost 7 bases and 2 bases respectively, with 9 bases between them. The CDR3 DNA is TGTGCCAGCACCAAGACCCCTGGGGCCAACGTCCTGACTTTC. Translation: CASTKTPGANVLTF.

The chain carries TRBV19 and TRBJ1-1; a possible D gene is TRBD1 (6 bases). V dropped 4 bases and J dropped 0 bases, with 18 bases sitting between them. CDR3 length: 17 amino acids. Germline V gene sequence: CDR1 LNHDA, CDR2 SQIVND (reference sequence). In DNA, the CDR3 is TGTGCCAGTAGTAACCCCACAGGGAAAGTGGTGAACACTGAAGCTTTCTTT. Its translation: CASSNPTGKVVNTEAFF.